The entry that follows covers one T cell receptor beta chain sequence. The study drew participants aged about 18 to 89 years from 20 to 30 US areas. Cohorts were assigned according to the clinical history that participants reported. The sample originates from a study of blood T cell repertoires in COVID-19. The wider study: Samples taken during acute and convalescent COVID-19 were collected in the United States, Italy and Spain. T cells, B-cell-depleted T cells, or PBMCs provided the cDNA or gDNA that served as material.

The protocol was immunoSEQ multiplex PCR, while the TCRdb copy is restricted to in-frame clones and leaves out a portion. The sample consists of about 20,000 clones, approximately 89% of them appearing once. Germline V CDR1 and CDR2: SGDLS, YYNGEE. The CDR3 consists of 19 residues. V was clipped by 0 bases and J by 1 base; unmatched bases: 8. The sample comprised PBMCs or T cells enriched from blood (not recorded which). This clonotype was sampled from a woman in her twenties or thirties who had recovered from COVID-19. The J gene is TRBJ2-6, the V gene TRBV9; 9 bases map to TRBD1. CDR3 DNA sequence: TGTGCCAGCAGCGTAGGACTCGAAGGACAGGGGTCTGGGGCCAACGTCCTGACTTTC. It codes for CASSVGLEGQGSGANVLTF.